The 28 T cell receptor beta chains in this list originate from one sample, sequenced in a study of blood T cells in healthy people across ages (dated by TCRdb to 2015 to 2017). Library generation was performed with 5' RACE. These reads were obtained on an Illumina HiSeq 2500. A second about 7 to 11 cycle PCR used a sample-barcoded 5' primer and a J-beta primer mix. The public reads were quality trimmed at Q25 with fastp and then assembled into clones with MiXCR by TCRdb, keeping productive beta chains. Rows are unified per CDR3 protein, each entry keeping the most common DNA and genes. The sample has around 600,000 distinct CDR3 sequences on record, 40% to 55% of them singletons. The ten biggest clones cover approximately 25% of the sample. The sample taken for sequencing was blood. The source is a man at least 80 years old in good health.

The chain recombines TRBV6-2 or TRBV6-3 with TRBJ2-7; D remains ambiguous. The CDR3 extends over 14 amino acids. The V end lost 2 bases, the J end lost 6 bases, and 14 bases lay between the germline ends. Germline assignment: CDR1 MNHEY and CDR2 SVGEGT. The CDR3 protein is CASSYGPGAGEQYF. In DNA form, the CDR3 reads TGTGCCAGCAGTTACGGCCCCGGTGCAGGCGAGCAGTACTTC.

This chain links TRBV14 with TRBJ2-3; 8 bases line up with TRBD1. V gave up 1 base and J gave up 4 bases; unmatched junction bases: 4. The CDR3 loop spans 15 amino acids. The V gene's germline CDR1 is SGHDN and CDR2 FVKESK. DNA for the CDR3: TGTGCCAGCAGCCAAGGACAGGGGTGGGCAGATACGCAGTATTTT. It codes for CASSQGQGWADTQYF.

This clonotype was counted ten times or more. The chain carries TRBV6-5 and TRBJ2-5; 7 nucleotides line up with TRBD1. The DNA end is more similar to TRBJ2-7, so the J call may be wrong. CDR3 length: 13 residues. Germline V gives CDR1 MNHEY, CDR2 SVGAGI. CDR3 sequence reads: CASRKTGLFEQYF. CDR3 sequence (DNA): TGTGCCAGCAGAAAGACAGGGTTGTTCGAGCAGTACTTC.

Concerning this clonotype: One end of the junction does not line up with germline, which may come from a read error. The CDR3 nucleotides are TGTGCCAGCAGTTACTCGAACCATCCGAGGACCGGGGAGCCGTTTTTT. Its translation: CASSYSNHPRTGEPFF. The chain is built from TRBV6-5 and TRBJ2-2, with D possibly TRBD2 on 5 matching bases. The CDR3 is 16 amino acids. Germline CDR1 and CDR2: MNHEY and SVGAGI.

This clonotype was observed a handful of times. The chain has TRBV9 and TRBJ2-5; TRBD1 agrees at 8 bases. This CDR3 is built from 15 residues. J lost 7 bases, V lost 4 bases, and 12 bases had no gene match. The germline V gene has CDR1 SGDLS and CDR2 YYNGEE. In DNA, the CDR3 is TGTGCCAGCAGCTTTGGGACACCGGGGACAGGGACCCAGTACTTC. Translated: CASSFGTPGTGTQYF.

The rearrangement links TRBV2 to TRBJ2-3; TRBD2 is a possible D gene (6 bases). The CDR3 runs to 13 residues. The V and J ends lost 8 bases and 4 bases respectively, with 13 bases between them. From germline, CDR1 is SNHLY and CDR2 FYNNEI. CDR3 sequence: CASGRDFPDTQYF. In DNA form, the CDR3 reads TGTGCCAGCGGTCGGGACTTCCCAGATACGCAGTATTTT.

This clonotype has only a few counts. CDR3 protein: CAISETDSPPYEQYF. Here the CDR3 DNA reads TGTGCCATCAGTGAAACCGACAGCCCTCCCTACGAGCAGTACTTC. J is TRBJ2-7 and V is TRBV10-3, with TRBD1 as a possible D gene (5 bases). This CDR3 spans 15 amino acids. CDR1 and CDR2 (germline): ENHRY, SYGVKD. V was clipped by 3 bases and J by 2 bases, with 14 bases between them.

The rearrangement uses TRBV2 and TRBJ1-6, with no clear D. Germline-derived CDR1 and CDR2 are SNHLY and FYNNEI. This CDR3 spans 14 amino acids. V lost 4 bases and J 2 bases, leaving 6 bases between the germline ends. Here the CDR3 reads CASSAGAYNSPLHF. The CDR3 DNA reads as TGTGCCAGCAGTGCAGGCGCCTATAATTCACCCCTCCACTTT. The full variable domain, rest sourced from reference TRBV2 and TRBJ1-6, is EPEVTQTPSHQVTQMGQEVILRCVPISNHLYFYWYRQILGQKVEFLVSFYNNEISEKSEIFDDQFSVERPDGSNFTLKIRSTKLEDSAMYFCASSAGAYNSPLHFGNGTRLTVT.

Only a few counts were recorded for this clonotype. This chain joins TRBV12-5 and TRBJ2-7; 13 nucleotides line up with TRBD2. In germline, CDR1 is LGHNT, CDR2 FRNRAP. Losses at the gene ends were 3 bases for V and 2 bases for J; bases not matched to a gene: 13. The CDR3 loop spans 19 amino acids. The CDR3: CASGFKLNQTSGRTYEQYF. The CDR3 DNA is TGTGCTAGTGGTTTCAAGCTAAACCAGACTAGCGGGAGGACCTACGAGCAGTACTTC.

This clonotype was picked up a small number of times. The V gene is TRBV29-1, the J gene TRBJ1-2; 9 nucleotides agree with TRBD1. This CDR3 comprises 14 residues. CDR1 is SQVTM, CDR2 ANQGSEA, per germline. Germline trimming cut 5 bases from V and 7 bases from J; bases unmatched to any gene: 11. CDR3 amino acids: CSVRNTQGAGGYTF. The DNA of the CDR3 is TGCAGCGTTCGGAACACACAGGGGGCCGGTGGCTACACCTTC.

The rearrangement links TRBV4-3 to TRBJ1-1; TRBD1 might be the D (6 bases). The V gene's germline CDR1 is LGHNA and CDR2 YSLEER. This CDR3 has 13 residues. V lost 0 bases and J lost 5, with 7 bases in between. DNA of the CDR3: TGCGCCAGCAGCCAAGAGCAGGGGACTGAAGCTTTCTTT. Amino acids: CASSQEQGTEAFF.

This rearrangement joins TRBV28 to TRBJ2-7; D tentatively reads TRBD1 or TRBD2 (5 bases each). The CDR3 runs to 14 residues. Germline V gives CDR1 MDHEN, CDR2 SYDVKM. V lost 5 bases and J lost 5, with 16 bases in between. CDR3 nucleotide sequence: TGTGCCAGCAGTGCTCCCGGGACCCCCAACGAGCAGTACTTC. Protein sequence: CASSAPGTPNEQYF.

This clonotype was recorded only once. The genes are TRBV6-2 or TRBV6-3 and TRBJ2-4; D unclear. Near its end, the DNA agrees better with TRBJ2-7, so the J call may be wrong. This CDR3 spans 14 amino acids. In germline, CDR1 is MNHEY, CDR2 SVGEGT. The CDR3 loop is CASSYRIQHHEQYF. The CDR3 coding sequence is TGTGCCAGCAGTTACAGGATCCAACACCACGAGCAGTACTTC.

The table lists this clonotype with a few counts. The chain uses TRBV28 and TRBJ1-2; D remains unclear. Trimming took off 3 bases at V and 8 bases at J, with 13 bases between the two ends. Looked up from germline, CDR1 is MDHEN and CDR2 is SYDVKM. This CDR3 has 13 amino acids. Here the CDR3 DNA reads TGTGCCAGCAGTTTCCCCGCCATGGTGGGCTACACCTTC. Protein product: CASSFPAMVGYTF.

The chain links TRBV7-8 to TRBJ2-1, with a weak D call TRBD1 (5 bases). Trimming pared 5 bases from V and 6 bases from J, leaving 14 bases between. The CDR3 runs 14 residues. Germline CDR1 and CDR2: SGHVS and FQNEAQ. This CDR3 is CASSPGHPFNEQFF. The CDR3 nucleotides are TGTGCCAGCAGCCCAGGGCACCCCTTCAATGAGCAGTTCTTC. Looking up the rest from reference TRBV7-8 and TRBJ2-1 gives the full variable domain: GAGVSQSPRYKVAKRGQDVALRCDPISGHVSLFWYQQALGQGPEFLTYFQNEAQLDKSGLPSDRFFAERPEGSVSTLKIQRTQQEDSAVYLCASSPGHPFNEQFFGPGTRLTVL.

Concerning this clonotype: Being one base from a much bigger clone, this may be a read error. The rearrangement joins TRBV6-6 to TRBJ2-5; 8 nucleotides match TRBD2. This CDR3 is built from 17 residues. J gave up 11 bases and V 0 bases, and 17 bases lay outside the gene matches. Germline CDR1 is MNHNY and CDR2 is SVGAGI (reference sequence). CDR3 region: CASSYSSWTSSDNEQYF. CDR3 in DNA: TGTGCCAGCAGTTACTCCTCCTGGACTAGCAGCGACAATGAGCAGTACTTC.

The V gene is TRBV11-3, the J gene TRBJ2-1, with TRBD2 matching 7 bases. CDR3 size: 14 residues. J was trimmed by 2 bases and V by 3 bases; bases with no gene match: 1. Germline loops: CDR1 SGHNT, CDR2 YENEEA. Here the CDR3 reads CASSFRGAYNEQFF. CDR3 DNA: TGTGCCAGCAGCTTTCGGGGGGCCTACAATGAGCAGTTCTTC.

The chain uses TRBV9 and TRBJ2-3; 10 bases agree with TRBD2. Germline V lookup: CDR1 SGDLS, CDR2 YYNGEE. The CDR3 is 18 amino acids. Trimming removed 4 bases from V and 4 bases from J; junction bases left unmatched: 15. CDR3 coding DNA: TGTGCCAGCAGCCCCATGGCTAGCGGGAGTCTTTTCGCAGATACGCAGTATTTT. Its translation: CASSPMASGSLFADTQYF.

This chain joins TRBV2 and TRBJ2-5, with D uncertain. TRBJ2-7 explains the end of the DNA better; the J call may be wrong. The CDR3 spans 10 residues. Per germline, CDR1 SNHLY and CDR2 FYNNEI. This CDR3 is CASSHFEQYF. In DNA, the CDR3 is TGTGCCAGCAGTCATTTCGAGCAGTACTTC.

This clonotype was observed at least ten times. The rearrangement uses TRBV6-5 and TRBJ2-7; the match to TRBD1 covers 7 bases. The germline CDR1 and CDR2 sequences are MNHEY and SVGAGI. The CDR3 sequence is 14 residues long. The V segment lost 5 bases and the J segment 4 bases; nucleotides outside the gene matches: 8. The DNA for the CDR3 is TGTGCCAGCAGTCCTCCGGGACAGATATACGAGCAGTACTTC. Translated: CASSPPGQIYEQYF.

The CDR3: CASSGDLLPGYNEQYF. CDR3 bases: TGTGCCAGCAGCGGCGACCTACTTCCCGGCTACAATGAGCAGTACTTC. The chain uses TRBV9 and TRBJ2-1; D uncertain. The tail of the sequence fits TRBJ2-7 better, so the J call may be wrong. Germline CDR1 is SGDLS and CDR2 is YYNGEE. This CDR3 spans 16 amino acids.

This chain joins TRBV27 and TRBJ2-1; tentative D call: TRBD1 (5 bases). The CDR3 runs to 14 residues. Germline-derived CDR1 and CDR2 are MNHEY and SMNVEV (reference sequence). V was shortened by 5 bases and J by 5 bases, with 13 bases between the two germline ends. In DNA form, the CDR3 reads TGTGCCAGCAGTGTAGGGGCTGAAAACAATGAGCAGTTCTTC. The encoded protein is CASSVGAENNEQFF.

This chain joins TRBV20-1 and TRBJ2-1; 7 nucleotides line up with TRBD2. J gave up 12 bases and V 0 bases, and 11 bases lay outside the gene matches. The CDR3 loop spans 14 amino acids. The germline CDR1 and CDR2 sequences are DFQATT and SNEGSKA (reference sequence). The DNA of the CDR3 is TGCAGTGCTAGAGACCCCACTGGCGGGGGACGGCAGTTCTTC. Protein sequence: CSARDPTGGGRQFF.

This chain connects TRBV4-2 to TRBJ2-1, with D unresolved. V was clipped by 1 base and J by 3 bases, with 7 bases between them. The CDR3 totals 14 residues. Germline CDR1 is LGHNA and CDR2 is YNFKEQ. CDR3 in amino acids: CASSQGLGYNEQFF. CDR3 DNA: TGTGCCAGCAGCCAAGGGCTGGGCTACAATGAGCAGTTCTTC.

V gene TRBV7-2 combines with J gene TRBJ2-1; 9 nucleotides match TRBD2. There are 14 residues in the CDR3. The V gene end was trimmed by 2 bases and the J gene end by 6 bases; junction bases not matched to a gene: 2. The germline CDR1 and CDR2 sequences are SGHTA and FQGNSA. The CDR3 DNA reads TGTGCCAGCAGCTTAACTAGCGGGTTCAATGAGCAGTTCTTC. Its protein is CASSLTSGFNEQFF.

The V and J genes are TRBV29-1 and TRBJ2-1, with 10 positions matching TRBD2. CDR1 is SQVTM, CDR2 ANQGSEA, per germline. With 5 bases clipped from V and 8 bases from J, the junction kept 12 bases outside the gene matches. The CDR3 has 15 residues. The CDR3 is CSVFRSGGTIDEQFF. Written as DNA, the CDR3 is TGCAGCGTTTTCCGTAGCGGGGGGACGATCGATGAGCAGTTCTTC.

The chain uses TRBV20-1 and TRBJ2-7, with 7 bases fitting TRBD1. Trimming removed 5 bases from V and 3 bases from J; junction bases left unmatched: 7. Germline V gene lookup returns CDR1 DFQATT and CDR2 SNEGSKA (reference sequence). This CDR3 comprises 13 residues. The chain's CDR3 is CSASRTGNYEQYF. DNA of the CDR3: TGCAGTGCTTCCCGGACAGGAAACTACGAGCAGTACTTC.

The chain couples TRBV7-2 to TRBJ1-4; D ambiguous. The CDR3 extends over 13 amino acids. V was pared by 5 bases and J by 5 bases, with 9 bases between. Germline values: CDR1 SGHTA, CDR2 FQGNSA. In DNA form, the CDR3 reads TGTGCCAGCAGCAAACTCCAAAATGAAAAACTGTTTTTT. Residues: CASSKLQNEKLFF. Full variable domain (outside the CDR3, taken from reference TRBV7-2 and TRBJ1-4): GAGVSQSPSNKVTEKGKDVELRCDPISGHTALYWYRQSLGQGLEFLIYFQGNSAPDKSGLPSDRFSAERTGGSVSTLTIQRTQQEDSAVYLCASSKLQNEKLFFGSGTQLSVL.